A single sample gave rise to the 30 T cell receptor beta chains below, sequenced in a study of T cell responses to AZD1222 COVID-19 vaccine. Method: immunoSEQ multiplex PCR; TCRdb's copy keeps in-frame clones and lacks some. Among around 150,000 clones listed, 90% to 95% were seen once. The specimen was peripheral blood, collected 28 days after the second AZD1222 dose. The receptors come from an adult who received the AZD1222 COVID-19 vaccine.

The V call is TRBV28, the J call TRBJ1-1; 7 bases fit TRBD1. Trimming cost V 7 bases and J 3 bases; bases outside gene matches: 8. Per germline, CDR1 MDHEN and CDR2 SYDVKM. The length of the CDR3 is 14 residues. The CDR3 DNA follows: TGTGCCAGCACTACGCAGGGGGGAGACACTGAAGCTTTCTTT. This encodes CASTTQGGDTEAFF.

The table lists this clone with a count of one. The chain has TRBV6-6 and TRBJ1-2; D is undetermined. CDR3 length: 16 amino acids. Per germline, CDR1 MNHNY and CDR2 SVGAGI (reference sequence). V was shortened by 0 bases and J by 3 bases, with 14 bases between the two germline ends. The CDR3 DNA reads as TGTGCCAGCAGTTACTCGAGGCGGGCGCTTGACTATGGCTACACCTTC. This codes for CASSYSRRALDYGYTF.

Regarding this clone: Other DNA sequences in the sample encode the same CDR3. The chain links TRBV6-5 to TRBJ2-2, with TRBD2 identical over 10 bases. The CDR3 is made up of 15 amino acids. With V trimmed by 5 bases and J by 1 base, 1 base remained unmatched. Germline-derived CDR1 and CDR2 are MNHEY and SVGAGI. CDR3 DNA: TGTGCCAGCAGTCGGACTAGCGGGAACACCGGGGAGCTGTTTTTT. It codes for CASSRTSGNTGELFF.

V gene TRBV9 combines with J gene TRBJ1-2; D gene ambiguous. V was pared by 4 bases and J by 5 bases, with 9 bases between. The CDR3 contains 12 residues. Germline V gene data show CDR1 as SGDLS and CDR2 as YYNGEE. The DNA for the CDR3 is TGTGCCAGCAGCACCACAGCTTATGGCTACACCTTC. Its protein product is CASSTTAYGYTF.

The chain has TRBV7-2 and TRBJ2-1; 10 nucleotides line up with TRBD2. CDR3 length equals 16 residues. V shed 1 base, J shed 2 bases, and the junction held 2 bases outside the gene matches. CDR1 is SGHTA, CDR2 FQGNSA, per germline. CDR3 residues: CASSLGLAGAYNEQFF. The CDR3 DNA sequence: TGTGCCAGCAGCTTAGGGCTAGCGGGGGCCTACAATGAGCAGTTCTTC.

This clone was picked up one time. The chain is built from TRBV30 and TRBJ1-1, with 9 bases aligning to TRBD1. The V and J ends lost 5 bases and 5 bases, in that order; junction bases with no gene match: 6. The CDR3 sequence is 13 residues long. Germline V CDR1 and CDR2: GTSNPN, SVGIG (reference sequence). Written as DNA, the CDR3 is TGTGCCTGGGCTACAGGGACAGGGACTGAAGCTTTCTTT. It codes for CAWATGTGTEAFF.

The chain combines TRBV19 with TRBJ2-2; no firm D call. Trimming took 2 bases from V and 1 from J, leaving 5 bases between them. The CDR3 is 14 residues long. Germline-derived CDR1 and CDR2 are LNHDA and SQIVND (reference sequence). Here the CDR3 DNA reads TGTGCCAGTAGTATAAATCGGAACACCGGGGAGCTGTTTTTT. Its protein product is CASSINRNTGELFF.

This clone was picked up one time. The rearrangement uses TRBV7-8 and TRBJ2-1, with 10 bases fitting TRBD2. With 2 bases clipped from V and 2 bases from J, the junction kept 9 bases outside the gene matches. Germline CDR1 and CDR2: SGHVS and FQNEAQ. The CDR3 has 18 amino acids. The CDR3 is CASSLRASGRSTYNEQFF. DNA for the CDR3: TGTGCCAGCAGCTTACGGGCTAGCGGGAGATCGACCTACAATGAGCAGTTCTTC.

The table lists this clone with a count of one. The chain is built from TRBV6-2 or TRBV6-3 and TRBJ2-7; 10 bases are a match to TRBD2. Germline V CDR1 and CDR2: MNHEY, SVGEGT. The CDR3 consists of 17 residues. V dropped 3 bases and J dropped 1; count of bases not matched to a gene: 9. This CDR3 is CASSYGLELAGSYEQYF. CDR3 in DNA: TGTGCCAGCAGTTATGGGTTGGAACTAGCGGGATCCTACGAGCAGTACTTC.

The V call is TRBV7-9, the J call TRBJ1-2, with 8 bases aligning to TRBD1. The CDR3 runs to 15 residues. The germline V gene has CDR1 SEHNR and CDR2 FQNEAQ (reference sequence). The trim removed 2 bases at V and 8 bases at J, leaving 10 bases unmatched. CDR3 loop: CASSLQGARSHGYTF. The DNA of the CDR3 is TGTGCCAGCAGCTTACAGGGGGCGCGATCTCACGGCTACACCTTC.

The chain is built from TRBV7-8 and TRBJ1-5; D is uncertain. V dropped 8 bases and J dropped 0 bases, with 8 bases sitting between them. This CDR3 contains 13 residues. CDR1 SGHVS and CDR2 FQNEAQ come from the germline V gene. CDR3 DNA sequence: TGTGCCAGCGGGGTAGATAGCAATCAGCCCCAGCATTTT. It is translated as CASGVDSNQPQHF.

This chain links TRBV5-5 with TRBJ1-5; 10 nucleotides match TRBD1. V trimming: 3 bases; J trimming: 3 bases; junction bases outside the gene matches: 3. This CDR3 spans 15 amino acids. Germline V CDR1 and CDR2: SGHKS, YYEKEE (reference sequence). Here the CDR3 DNA reads TGTGCCAGCAGCTGGGGACAGGGGTCCAATCAGCCCCAGCATTTT. Its protein product is CASSWGQGSNQPQHF.

Worth noting for this clone: Other DNA sequences in this sample translate to the same CDR3. This chain uses TRBV2 with TRBJ2-5; no clear D gene. Trimming took 5 bases from V and 2 from J, leaving 3 bases between them. The CDR3 is 11 amino acids. The germline V gene encodes CDR1 SNHLY and CDR2 FYNNEI. The CDR3 sequence is CASSRQETQYF. CDR3 DNA sequence: TGTGCCAGCAGTCGACAAGAGACCCAGTACTTC.

The V and J genes are TRBV5-8 and TRBJ2-3, with D unclear. V lost 2 bases, J lost 0 bases, and 7 bases lay in between. The CDR3 spans 14 residues. In germline, CDR1 is SGHTS, CDR2 YDEGEE. The CDR3 DNA sequence: TGTGCCAGCAGCTTCCGTACTAGCACAGATACGCAGTATTTT. Translation: CASSFRTSTDTQYF. Using reference TRBV5-8 and TRBJ2-3 for the parts outside the CDR3, the full variable domain is EAGVTQSPTHLIKTRGQQATLRCSPISGHTSVYWYQQALGLGLQFLLWYDEGEERNRGNFPPRFSGRQFPNYSSELNVNALELEDSALYLCASSFRTSTDTQYFGPGTRLTVL.

The V gene is TRBV19, the J gene TRBJ2-1; D gene ambiguous. Germline V lookup: CDR1 LNHDA, CDR2 SQIVND (reference sequence). CDR3 length: 12 amino acids. V shed 2 bases and J shed 8 bases, with 7 bases lying between them. The DNA for the CDR3 is TGTGCCAGTAGTATAAGGATGGATGAGCAGTTCTTC. Amino acids: CASSIRMDEQFF.

In its sample, this clone was seen once. This rearrangement joins TRBV6-5 to TRBJ1-5; 9 bases agree with TRBD1. The CDR3 spans 14 residues. Germline CDR1 MNHEY, CDR2 SVGAGI. With V trimmed by 6 bases and J by 3 bases, 3 bases remained unmatched. CDR3 residues: CASSNRGHNQPQHF. CDR3 nucleotide sequence: TGTGCCAGCAGCAACAGGGGGCACAATCAGCCCCAGCATTTT.

The V gene is TRBV7-9, the J gene TRBJ1-5; TRBD1 matches 9 bases. The V gene's germline CDR1 is SEHNR and CDR2 FQNEAQ (reference sequence). The ends lost 8 bases at V and 4 bases at J; junction bases unmatched: 6. There are 14 residues in the CDR3. CDR3 loop: CASARTGENQPQHF. In DNA form, the CDR3 reads TGTGCCAGCGCTCGGACAGGGGAGAATCAGCCCCAGCATTTT.

This chain connects TRBV19 to TRBJ1-4; maybe TRBD1 (5 bases). CDR3 size: 16 residues. The germline V and J ends were trimmed by 3 bases and 8 bases, with 19 bases remaining between them. Germline assignment: CDR1 LNHDA and CDR2 SQIVND (reference sequence). CDR3 sequence: CASSILSGTSGEKLFF. CDR3 nucleotide sequence: TGTGCCAGTAGTATCCTCTCCGGGACGTCGGGGGAAAAACTGTTTTTT.

The chain has TRBV5-1 and TRBJ2-3, with D perhaps assigned TRBD1 or TRBD2 (5 bases each). Germline-derived CDR1 and CDR2 are SGHRS and YFSETQ. This CDR3 spans 15 amino acids. V was cut by 3 bases and J by 2 bases, with 13 bases left in between. DNA for the CDR3: TGCGCCAGCAGCTGGGGGAACGGGGCCACAGATACGCAGTATTTT. Translating it yields CASSWGNGATDTQYF.

The chain recombines TRBV3-1 (or the pseudogene TRBV3-2) with TRBJ2-2; weak D call: TRBD1 (7 bases). This CDR3 spans 17 amino acids. V gave up 1 base and J gave up 5 bases, with 17 bases separating them. Germline CDR1 reads LGHDT; CDR2 reads YNNKEL (reference sequence). The CDR3 loop reads CASSQVGTRGRTGELFF. CDR3 in DNA: TGTGCCAGCAGCCAAGTGGGGACCAGGGGGAGGACCGGGGAGCTGTTTTTT.

The chain employs TRBV28 and TRBJ2-7; 12 nucleotides match TRBD1. Germline CDR1 and CDR2: MDHEN and SYDVKM. The V segment lost 5 bases and the J segment 6 bases; nucleotides outside the gene matches: 11. This CDR3 region has 16 residues. The CDR3 sequence is CASSPARDRGLREQYF. The CDR3 DNA reads TGTGCCAGCAGTCCCGCCCGGGACAGGGGGCTACGCGAGCAGTACTTC.

The sample holds one count of this clone. The chain joins TRBV6-5 to TRBJ1-2; TRBD1 matches 10 bases. The CDR3 sequence is 15 residues long. V gave up 5 bases and J gave up 6 bases; unmatched junction bases: 9. Germline assignment: CDR1 MNHEY and CDR2 SVGAGI. The CDR3 sequence is CASSTDRGVFDGYTF. For the CDR3, the DNA is TGTGCCAGCAGTACGGACAGGGGGGTCTTCGATGGCTACACCTTC.

V gene TRBV27 combines with J gene TRBJ1-1; D is unresolved. CDR3 length: 15 amino acids. From germline, CDR1 is MNHEY and CDR2 SMNVEV (reference sequence). Deletions cut 2 bases from V and 5 bases from J, with 15 bases between. The CDR3 region is CASSLRAPVGTEAFF. As DNA, the CDR3 is TGTGCCAGCAGTTTACGGGCCCCGGTGGGAACTGAAGCTTTCTTT.

This rearrangement joins TRBV2 to TRBJ2-7; D is undetermined. This CDR3 is 16 amino acids long. Germline V gene lookup returns CDR1 SNHLY and CDR2 FYNNEI. Trimming stripped 6 bases from V and 0 bases from J, with 18 bases between. CDR3 in amino acids: CASRLTSAVFSYEQYF. The CDR3 DNA reads as TGTGCCAGCAGGCTTACGTCGGCTGTTTTCTCCTACGAGCAGTACTTC.

J is TRBJ1-3 and V is TRBV9; D is ambiguous. With 0 bases removed from V and 6 bases from J, the gap between germline ends came to 13 bases. Germline V gene sequence: CDR1 SGDLS, CDR2 YYNGEE. CDR3 length: 15 amino acids. CDR3: CASSVEALPLNTIYF. DNA for the CDR3: TGTGCCAGCAGCGTAGAGGCCCTACCGCTAAACACCATATATTTT. The whole variable domain, remainder taken from reference TRBV9 and TRBJ1-3, is DSGVTQTPKHLITATGQRVTLRCSPRSGDLSVYWYQQSLDQGLQFLIQYYNGEERAKGNILERFSAQQFPDLHSELNLSSLELGDSALYFCASSVEALPLNTIYFGEGSWLTVV.

The chain recombines TRBV28 with TRBJ1-1; D is undetermined. Germline CDR1 is MDHEN and CDR2 is SYDVKM. V was shortened by 6 bases and J by 3 bases, with 14 bases between the two germline ends. This CDR3 has 14 residues. The CDR3 is CASSPPHGYTEAFF. CDR3 DNA: TGTGCCAGCAGCCCCCCACATGGGTACACTGAAGCTTTCTTT.

For the CDR3, the DNA is TGCAGTGCTAGTGCCTTCTTCCAGTCGGCCTCTGGAAACACCATATATTTT. Its protein product is CSASAFFQSASGNTIYF. The V and J genes are TRBV20-1 and TRBJ1-3; no definite D call. V lost 3 bases and J lost 0, with 18 bases in between. This CDR3 contains 17 residues. CDR1 is DFQATT, CDR2 SNEGSKA, per germline (reference sequence).

This sequence joins TRBV27 and TRBJ2-1; 8 bases align to TRBD2. Germline lookup yields CDR1 MNHEY and CDR2 SMNVEV (reference sequence). The CDR3 contains 16 residues. With 5 bases clipped from V and 0 bases from J, the junction kept 6 bases outside the gene matches. The CDR3, as DNA: TGTGCCAGCAGTAAGCAGCGGGAGAGCTCCTACAATGAGCAGTTCTTC. Translation gives CASSKQRESSYNEQFF.

The chain uses TRBV21-1 and TRBJ2-3. TRBV21-1 is a recognized pseudogene. The CDR3 spans 20 residues. The CDR3 DNA sequence: TGTGCCAGCAGCTCCCTGGGGGGGACAGTGGACCCTTCTAGCACAGATACGCAGTATTTT. Translating it yields CASSSLGGTVDPSSTDTQYF.

This chain connects TRBV18 to TRBJ1-1; 9 nucleotides match TRBD1. V was pared by 2 bases and J by 6 bases, with 4 bases of the junction left unmatched. In germline, CDR1 is KGHSH, CDR2 LQKENI. The CDR3 loop spans 14 amino acids. CDR3 in amino acids: CASSPSQGASEAFF. The CDR3, as DNA: TGTGCCAGCTCACCATCACAGGGGGCCTCTGAAGCTTTCTTT.